The 8 T cell receptor beta chains below were found in one sample sequenced in a study of blood T cells in healthy people across ages. Alongside a J-beta primer mix, a sample-barcoded 5' primer served in a second PCR lasting about 6 to 12 cycles. TCRdb re-analysed the 5' RACE reads in MiXCR, keeping a single row per CDR3 protein. The sample yields 650,000 to 800,000 distinct CDR3 sequences, under 55% seen once. The sample was blood. The receptor source for this set is a man aged 55-75 years in good health.

The rearrangement links TRBV25-1 to TRBJ1-1; D possibly corresponds to TRBD1 (6 bases). The ends were cut back, 5 bases at V and 4 bases at J, with 17 bases in the middle. The CDR3 is 15 amino acids. The germline V gene has CDR1 MGHDK and CDR2 SYGVNS. The CDR3 region has the DNA TGTGCCAGCAGTCCAGGGGCAGGTGGGTCCACTGAAGCTTTCTTT. This sequence encodes CASSPGAGGSTEAFF.

This clonotype turned up a few times. The chain joins TRBV6-5 to TRBJ2-5; 11 positions agree with TRBD2. Looked up from germline, CDR1 is MNHEY and CDR2 is SVGAGI. The junction had 2 bases not matched to a gene; V was cut back by 1 base and J by 4 bases. This CDR3 is 15 amino acids long. CDR3 region: CASSYLLAGVETQYF. CDR3 nucleotide sequence: TGTGCCAGCAGTTACTTACTAGCGGGAGTAGAGACCCAGTACTTC.

This clonotype was observed a single time. V is TRBV7-2 and J is TRBJ1-1; D possibly corresponds to TRBD1 (6 bases). The CDR3 covers 15 residues. The germline V and J ends were trimmed by 5 bases and 0 bases, with 13 bases remaining between them. The germline V gene has CDR1 SGHTA and CDR2 FQGNSA. This chain's CDR3 is CASSPRGALNTEAFF. DNA for the CDR3: TGTGCCAGCAGCCCCCGGGGGGCCTTGAACACTGAAGCTTTCTTT.

Worth noting for this clonotype: Since no conserved phenylalanine or tryptophan closes the CDR3, a read error is the likely cause. The chain links TRBV7-2 to TRBJ2-5; TRBD1 aligns across 8 bases. The end of the DNA aligns better with TRBJ2-7, so the J call may be wrong. This CDR3 comprises 13 residues. Germline CDR1 reads SGHTA; CDR2 reads FQGNSA. CDR3 nucleotide sequence: TGTGCCAGCTGCCAGGGGACAGGCTACGAGCAGTACCTC. The encoded protein is CASCQGTGYEQYL.

The CDR3 here is CASSSRVRAFF. CDR3 DNA sequence: TGTGCCAGCAGCTCCCGGGTTAGAGCTTTCTTT. The rearrangement uses TRBV11-2 and TRBJ1-1; D uncertain. Germline V gene lookup returns CDR1 SGHAT and CDR2 FQNNGV. The V and J ends lost 4 bases and 10 bases respectively, with 10 bases between them. The CDR3 length is 11 residues.

V is TRBV7-2 and J is TRBJ2-7; D is perhaps TRBD1 or TRBD2 (5 bases each). Trimming took 2 bases from V and 2 from J, leaving 10 bases between them. Germline assignment: CDR1 SGHTA and CDR2 FQGNSA. This CDR3 has 14 residues. The DNA of the CDR3 is TGTGCCAGCAGCTTATGGGACGGTCCCTACGAGCAGTACTTC. Protein product: CASSLWDGPYEQYF.

The chain has TRBV28 and TRBJ1-1, with 8 bases aligning to TRBD1. CDR1 is MDHEN, CDR2 SYDVKM, per germline. The junction had 3 bases not matched to a gene; V was cut back by 9 bases and J by 0 bases. The CDR3 spans 13 residues. The CDR3 protein is CASWTGMNTEAFF. CDR3 DNA sequence: TGTGCCAGTTGGACAGGGATGAACACTGAAGCTTTCTTT.

Note on this clonotype: A single base separates this from a much larger clone, so it may be a read error. The chain recombines TRBV20-1 with TRBJ2-6; D ambiguous. The CDR3 length is 14 residues. Germline CDR1 and CDR2: DFQATT and SNEGSKA (reference sequence). The CDR3 bases are TGCAGTGCTAGTGACTTCTCTGGGACCAACGTCCTGACTTTC. It translates to CSASDFSGTNVLTF.